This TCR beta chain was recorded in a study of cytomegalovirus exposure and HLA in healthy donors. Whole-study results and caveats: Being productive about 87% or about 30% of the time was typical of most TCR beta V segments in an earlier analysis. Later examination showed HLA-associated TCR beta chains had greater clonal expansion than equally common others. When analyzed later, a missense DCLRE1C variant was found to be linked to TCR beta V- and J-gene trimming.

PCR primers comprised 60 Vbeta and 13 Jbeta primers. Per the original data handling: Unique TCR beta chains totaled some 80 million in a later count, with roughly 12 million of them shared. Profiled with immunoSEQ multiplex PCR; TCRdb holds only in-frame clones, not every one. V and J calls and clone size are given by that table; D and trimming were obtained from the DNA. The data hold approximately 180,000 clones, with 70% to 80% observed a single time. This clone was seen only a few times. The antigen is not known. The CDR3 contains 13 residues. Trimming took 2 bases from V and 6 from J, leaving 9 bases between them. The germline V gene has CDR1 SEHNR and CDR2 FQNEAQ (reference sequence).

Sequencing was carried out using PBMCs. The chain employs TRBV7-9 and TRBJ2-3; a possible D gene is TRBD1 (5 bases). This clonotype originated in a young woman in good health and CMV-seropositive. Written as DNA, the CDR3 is TGTGCCAGCAGCTTACAGGGCCGGGATACGCAGTATTTT. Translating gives CASSLQGRDTQYF.